The clone carrying this TCR beta chain was seen only a few times. The same CDR3 is also encoded by other DNA sequences in this sample. This entry is derived from a study of shared clonotypes between healthy human individuals. The table came from immunoSEQ multiplex PCR; TCRdb's copy has only in-frame clones and leaves some out. The table includes about a million clones, 77% detected once. The V gene's germline CDR1 is SEHNR and CDR2 FQNEAQ (reference sequence). The CDR3 is 13 residues long. V dropped 2 bases and J dropped 3 bases, with 7 bases sitting between them. The chain uses TRBV7-9 and TRBJ1-1; the D is unclear. The material sequenced was memory CD4+ T cells from PBMCs. Subset meaning: CD45RA-negative fraction. The sequence derives from a man younger than 35 in good health. Some clones in this sample may be carry-over from other donors' samples. The CDR3 nucleotides read TGTGCCAGCAGCTTAACTGGGGACACTGAAGCTTTCTTT. It yields the protein CASSLTGDTEAFF.